One and the same sample provided the 10 T cell receptor beta chains below, sequenced in a study of T cell repertoires in cytomegalovirus infection. TCRdb passed the reads through MiXCR, listing each CDR3 protein once. The top ten clones hold 59% of a sample with about 69,000 distinct CDR3 sequences, 25% to 30% of them seen once. These TCRs are of unknown antigen specificity. This sample comprised CD8+ T cells from cultured PBMCs, obtained from culture after CMV antigen stimulation. These receptors came from a human donor in good health (CMV status not recorded). Some clones in this sample may be carry-over from other donors' samples.

The chain recombines TRBV4-3 with TRBJ2-5; TRBD2 might be the D (6 bases). V lost 2 bases to trimming and J lost 2 bases, with 12 bases between them. Germline V gene sequence: CDR1 LGHNA, CDR2 YSLEER. CDR3 length equals 15 residues. The CDR3 loop is CASSQSDGLQETQYF. The CDR3, as DNA: TGCGCCAGCAGCCAATCGGACGGACTACAAGAGACCCAGTACTTC.

The chain links TRBV12-3 or TRBV12-4 to TRBJ2-7, with D perhaps matching TRBD1 (6 bases). The CDR3 contains 14 residues. With 2 bases removed from V and 2 bases from J, the gap between germline ends came to 10 bases. CDR3 sequence reads: CASSLQGIPYEQYF. Here the CDR3 DNA reads TGTGCCAGCAGTTTACAGGGGATTCCCTACGAGCAGTACTTC.

This clonotype was counted a few times. The chain uses TRBV19 and TRBJ2-5; 9 positions match TRBD1. Germline V lookup: CDR1 LNHDA, CDR2 SQIVND (reference sequence). J lost 4 bases, V lost 6 bases, and 9 bases had no gene match. The CDR3 sequence is 15 residues long. The CDR3, as DNA: TGTGCCAGTAGCCAGGGACAGGGCGTGTTAGAGACCCAGTACTTC. Its translation is CASSQGQGVLETQYF.

This clonotype was detected once. V usage is TRBV27 and J usage is TRBJ2-5; 7 nucleotides agree with TRBD2. The CDR3 has 15 residues. Looked up from germline, CDR1 is MNHEY and CDR2 is SMNVEV (reference sequence). The junction had 3 bases not matched to a gene; V was cut back by 1 base and J by 1 base. The CDR3 loop reads CASSLWGGVQETQYF. For the CDR3, the DNA is TGTGCCAGCAGTTTATGGGGGGGAGTCCAAGAGACCCAGTACTTC.

This chain links TRBV6-1 with TRBJ2-7; D is possibly TRBD1 (6 bases). The CDR3 consists of 12 residues. Germline CDR1 and CDR2: MNHNS and SASEGT. The germline V and J ends were trimmed by 6 bases and 3 bases, with 9 bases remaining between them. CDR3 protein: CASRVTGYEQYF. CDR3 DNA sequence: TGTGCCAGCAGGGTGACAGGCTACGAGCAGTACTTC.

A note on this clonotype: A read error may explain this, as a much larger clone is one base away. This chain connects TRBV18 to TRBJ1-2; TRBD1 agrees at 8 bases. Germline V lookup: CDR1 KGHSH, CDR2 LQKENI. This CDR3 is 14 amino acids long. The CDR3 DNA reads TGTGCCAGCACACCGGACAGGGCTAACTATGGCTACACCTTC. It translates to CASTPDRANYGYTF. The full variable domain, with the rest looked up from reference TRBV18 and TRBJ1-2, is NAGVMQNPRHLVRRRGQEARLRCSPMKGHSHVYWYRQLPEEGLKFMVYLQKENIIDESGMPKERFSAEFPKEGPSILRIQQVVRGDSAAYFCASTPDRANYGYTFGSGTRLTVV.

In DNA, the CDR3 is TGTGCCAGCACCTACGGGGGTGGAGACTATGGCTACACCTTC. This sequence encodes CASTYGGGDYGYTF. The chain employs TRBV6-1 and TRBJ1-2; tentative D call: TRBD1 (5 bases). CDR1 is MNHNS, CDR2 SASEGT, per germline. V was trimmed by 7 bases and J by 3 bases, leaving 15 bases between them. This CDR3 comprises 14 residues.

This clonotype appeared many times. The chain uses TRBV7-9 and TRBJ1-5, with D possibly matching TRBD1 (6 bases). The CDR3 covers 14 residues. V lost 2 bases to trimming and J lost 8 bases, with 13 bases between them. CDR1 and CDR2 (germline): SEHNR, FQNEAQ (reference sequence). In nucleotides, the CDR3 is TGTGCCAGCAGCTTATCGGGGGCGGTGGAGCCCCAGCATTTT. It translates to CASSLSGAVEPQHF.

This clonotype occurred many times. The rearrangement joins TRBV2 to TRBJ2-1; D uncertain. The CDR3 is made up of 14 amino acids. The V end was cut by 2 bases, the J end by 8 bases, with 13 bases between. Germline V gene lookup returns CDR1 SNHLY and CDR2 FYNNEI. The CDR3 spells CASSELGQFDEQFF. The CDR3 coding sequence is TGTGCCAGCAGTGAATTAGGTCAGTTTGATGAGCAGTTCTTC.

The chain recombines TRBV9 with TRBJ1-1; D remains ambiguous. The germline gives CDR1 SGDLS, CDR2 YYNGEE. The ends were cut back, 4 bases at V and 4 bases at J, with 14 bases in the middle. The CDR3 runs 14 residues. The CDR3 coding sequence is TGTGCCAGCAGCTCAGATCTGGGCCGCACTGAAGCTTTCTTT. Residues: CASSSDLGRTEAFF.